This T cell receptor (beta chain) was profiled in a study of precursors of human CD4 cytotoxic T cells (dated by TCRdb to the late 2010s). With regard to the full study: In total, CD4+ memory subsets from some 14 donors went into the bulk TCR-seq analysis. Sequences for both the TCRalpha and TCRbeta chains came out of the TCR-seq analysis of more than 13 donors (table S7).

TCRdb lists the instrument as Illumina MiSeq. The source study handled its data this way. The Shannon-Wiener index, calculated in VDJtools, was used to measure repertoire diversity. Expanded TCRbeta clonotypes were defined as those with a clonotype frequency of at least 3. The raw public reads went through TCRdb reprocessing: fastp at Q25, MiXCR clone calling, in-frame beta chains kept. Rows merge per CDR3 protein into single entries with the most common DNA and genes. The V and J calls come from TCRdb's annotation, not from the publication. The sample table holds several hundred distinct CDR3 sequences, of which around 16% were seen once. Over 10% of the sample belongs to the ten largest clones. A word on this clonotype: Its specific antigen is unknown. No per-base quality is available; no much larger clone lies one base away.

Bulk UMI-based TCR sequencing was performed on four sorted CD4+ memory subsets (TCM, TEM, IL-7Rhigh TEMRA, IL-7R- TEMRA) to test a precursor-effector relationship among CD4 cytotoxic T cells. The cells came from peripheral blood mononuclear cells that had been isolated from human blood. What the authors observed across the whole study: The authors noted that a human observational design cannot definitively establish the direction of differentiation between precursor and effector cells. Some bulk TCR-seq comparisons included only about 95% of the 14 donors, suggesting not every subset was available for every donor. More restricted TCR repertoires, with lower diversity and more expanded clonotypes, were shown by IL-7Rhigh and IL-7R- TEMRA subsets than by TCM and TEM subsets. A larger fraction of IL-7Rhigh TEMRA clonotypes than of TEM or TCM clonotypes was made up of expanded effector clonotypes.

The sample was memory CD4+ T cells from blood (PBMCs). This sequence originates from a human donor in good health.

The bases read TGTGCCAGCTCAGCCAGGGGGAACTATGGCTACACCTTC. This gives the protein CASSARGNYGYTF. The chain is assembled from TRBV2 and TRBJ1-2; 7 bases in the junction line up with TRBD1. Taken from the germline V gene, the CDR1 and CDR2 loops are SNHLY and FYNNEI. Germline trimming amounts to 8 bases on V and 2 bases on J, with 5 as the count of junction bases outside the gene matches. The CDR3 starts with the cysteine, ends with the phenylalanine, and has 13 residues. Kept here is only the CDR3 DNA, which spans 39 bases and is read in frame from base 1.